This entry lists 20 T cell receptor beta chains sequenced from one sample in a study of PD-L1 blockade in urothelial cancer. Assay: immunoSEQ multiplex PCR; the TCRdb copy retains only in-frame clones and omits some. The table lists fewer than 75,000 clones, approximately 87% of them singletons. As to time point: pretreatment peripheral blood. Sequenced here: PBMCs, sampled around atezolizumab (anti-PD-L1) treatment. Receptors were obtained from a man between 65 and 85 years old with urothelial cancer.

The chain combines TRBV27 with TRBJ2-7, with TRBD2 matching 7 bases. The germline V gene encodes CDR1 MNHEY and CDR2 SMNVEV (reference sequence). The CDR3 loop spans 13 amino acids. V was clipped by 6 bases and J by 2 bases; unmatched bases: 4. The DNA for the CDR3 is TGTGCCAGCAGAGGGGCGGGAGCCTACGAGCAGTACTTC. This gives the protein CASRGAGAYEQYF.

This clone came up once. The V call is TRBV5-1, the J call TRBJ2-1, with 11 bases identical to TRBD2. Germline trimming cut 0 bases from V and 0 bases from J; bases unmatched to any gene: 8. Looked up from germline, CDR1 is SGHRS and CDR2 is YFSETQ. The length of the CDR3 is 19 residues. CDR3 DNA: TGCGCCAGCAGCTTGGTAGGGGGACTAGCGGTTAGCTCCTACAATGAGCAGTTCTTC. It translates to CASSLVGGLAVSSYNEQFF.

The chain recombines TRBV28 with TRBJ1-5; unclear D gene. Looked up from germline, CDR1 is MDHEN and CDR2 is SYDVKM. Trimming removed 6 bases from V and 5 bases from J, with 17 bases in between. The CDR3 has 15 amino acids. The CDR3: CASRFRLGSDQPQHF. The CDR3 DNA reads TGTGCCAGCAGGTTTAGACTAGGGTCCGATCAGCCCCAGCATTTT.

The chain recombines TRBV2 with TRBJ2-5, with 10 bases identical to TRBD2. The CDR3 runs to 14 residues. The V gene's germline CDR1 is SNHLY and CDR2 FYNNEI. V lost 7 bases to trimming and J lost 3 bases; unmatched junction nucleotides: 5. CDR3 DNA sequence: TGTGCCAGCACCCGGACTAGCGGAGAAGAGACCCAGTACTTC. Its translation is CASTRTSGEETQYF.

Here the CDR3 reads CAWSAPGGRSYNEQFF. For the CDR3, the DNA is TGTGCCTGGAGTGCCCCAGGGGGCAGATCCTACAATGAGCAGTTCTTC. The chain couples TRBV30 to TRBJ2-1; 8 bases align to TRBD1. The CDR3 spans 16 residues. Germline V gives CDR1 GTSNPN, CDR2 SVGIG (reference sequence). Unmatched junction bases numbered 6, after V lost 1 base and J lost 1 base.

This chain uses TRBV7-9 with TRBJ2-7; tentatively, D is TRBD2 (6 bases). V lost 3 bases to trimming and J lost 0 bases, with 12 bases between them. This CDR3 has 15 residues. The germline V gene has CDR1 SEHNR and CDR2 FQNEAQ (reference sequence). CDR3 sequence: CASSFSGLSSYEQYF. The CDR3 DNA follows: TGTGCCAGCAGCTTCTCTGGACTATCCTCCTACGAGCAGTACTTC.

The rearrangement uses TRBV10-3 and TRBJ1-2; the D gene is possibly TRBD1 (6 bases). V was clipped by 4 bases and J by 7 bases, with 10 bases between them. Germline V CDR1 and CDR2: ENHRY, SYGVKD. This CDR3 has 12 residues. The CDR3 loop is CAISGGGGGYTF. The CDR3 DNA follows: TGTGCCATCAGTGGAGGGGGGGGTGGCTACACCTTC.

The CDR3 DNA follows: TGTGCCAGCAGCTTTAGCGGGAGCGGGGATACGCAGTATTTT. Protein: CASSFSGSGDTQYF. The chain links TRBV5-5 to TRBJ2-3, with 9 positions matching TRBD2. V shed 2 bases and J 6 bases; nucleotides not matched to a gene: 4. Germline loops: CDR1 SGHKS, CDR2 YYEKEE (reference sequence). This CDR3 is 14 amino acids long. Variable domain in full (rest from reference TRBV5-5 and TRBJ2-3): DAGVTQSPTHLIKTRGQQVTLRCSPISGHKSVSWYQQVLGQGPQFIFQYYEKEERGRGNFPDRFSARQFPNYSSELNVNALLLGDSALYLCASSFSGSGDTQYFGPGTRLTVL.

The chain recombines TRBV28 with TRBJ2-7; a possible D gene is TRBD1 (6 bases). This CDR3 has 16 residues. Germline CDR1 and CDR2: MDHEN and SYDVKM. Trimming cost V 4 bases and J 2 bases, with 18 bases left between them. CDR3 sequence: CASSSPDRRVTYEQYF. For the CDR3, the DNA is TGTGCCAGCAGTTCCCCCGACAGGCGCGTTACCTACGAGCAGTACTTC.

The V gene is TRBV11-2, the J gene TRBJ1-4; 9 bases align to TRBD1. CDR3 length: 17 residues. Germline V CDR1 and CDR2: SGHAT, FQNNGV. V shed 4 bases and J 8 bases; nucleotides not matched to a gene: 14. In nucleotides, the CDR3 is TGTGCCAGCAGCTCGATTCCGGGGGGGACAGGGTTGGAAAAACTGTTTTTT. It yields the protein CASSSIPGGTGLEKLFF.

The chain has TRBV19 and TRBJ1-2; 8 positions agree with TRBD1. The CDR3 length is 15 residues. V dropped 7 bases and J dropped 5; count of bases not matched to a gene: 12. Germline CDR1 reads LNHDA; CDR2 reads SQIVND (reference sequence). The DNA of the CDR3 is TGTGCCAGTACCCACAGGGGGGTACAACTTTATGGCTACACCTTC. Its translation is CASTHRGVQLYGYTF.

The chain recombines TRBV19 with TRBJ1-3; D unclear. The CDR3 totals 15 residues. Trimming stripped 6 bases from V and 0 bases from J, with 12 bases between. The germline V gene has CDR1 LNHDA and CDR2 SQIVND (reference sequence). Here the CDR3 DNA reads TGTGCCAGTAGCGTTCGTACTAGCTCTGGAAACACCATATATTTT. As protein: CASSVRTSSGNTIYF.

V and J are TRBV5-1 and TRBJ2-3, with D possibly matching TRBD1 (6 bases). This CDR3 is built from 16 residues. Germline lookup yields CDR1 SGHRS and CDR2 YFSETQ. V was clipped by 2 bases and J by 2 bases, with 15 bases between them. CDR3 in amino acids: CASSFGAGVNTDTQYF. The CDR3 coding sequence is TGCGCCAGCAGCTTTGGTGCAGGGGTTAACACAGATACGCAGTATTTT. Full variable domain (outside the CDR3, taken from reference TRBV5-1 and TRBJ2-3): KAGVTQTPRYLIKTRGQQVTLSCSPISGHRSVSWYQQTPGQGLQFLFEYFSETQRNKGNFPGRFSGRQFSNSRSEMNVSTLELGDSALYLCASSFGAGVNTDTQYFGPGTRLTVL.

This clone was seen only once. This chain joins TRBV7-9 and TRBJ2-1, with 9 bases aligning to TRBD2. The J segment lost 15 bases and the V segment lost 5 bases, leaving 11 bases of the junction unmatched. Germline CDR1 reads SEHNR; CDR2 reads FQNEAQ (reference sequence). The CDR3 contains 13 residues. The CDR3 region has the DNA TGTGCCAGCAGCGCCAGGGACCGCGGGGGGGGGTTCTTC. Encoded protein: CASSARDRGGGFF.

The rearrangement joins TRBV5-1 to TRBJ2-4, with D unclear. The ends were cut back, 0 bases at V and 0 bases at J, with 7 bases in the middle. This CDR3 has 15 residues. Germline V gene lookup returns CDR1 SGHRS and CDR2 YFSETQ. This chain's CDR3 is CASSLDSLAKNIQYF. The CDR3 DNA reads as TGCGCCAGCAGCTTGGACAGTCTAGCCAAAAACATTCAGTACTTC.

The chain employs TRBV5-1 and TRBJ2-6; D may be TRBD2 (5 bases). The germline gives CDR1 SGHRS, CDR2 YFSETQ. Trimming stripped 2 bases from V and 4 bases from J, with 16 bases between. The CDR3 contains 17 residues. The CDR3, as DNA: TGCGCCAGCAGCTTCGGGCCCCTAGCTTCCGGGGCCAACGTCCTGACTTTC. Protein: CASSFGPLASGANVLTF.

The chain uses TRBV18 and TRBJ2-1; a weak D match, TRBD1 (5 bases). The germline V gene encodes CDR1 KGHSH and CDR2 LQKENI. The CDR3 is 12 residues long. Trimming cost V 3 bases and J 8 bases, with 8 bases left between them. The CDR3 loop reads CASSPQGDEQFF. Here the CDR3 DNA reads TGTGCCAGCTCACCCCAGGGCGATGAGCAGTTCTTC.

This sequence joins TRBV6-1 and TRBJ2-5, with TRBD2 matching over 7 bases. Trimming removed 8 bases from V and 7 bases from J; junction bases left unmatched: 13. The CDR3 spans 14 residues. Germline CDR1 and CDR2: MNHNS and SASEGT. CDR3 sequence: CASARGEGKGTQYF. The DNA for the CDR3 is TGTGCCAGCGCCCGCGGGGAGGGTAAGGGGACCCAGTACTTC.

The chain links TRBV28 to TRBJ1-2, with TRBD1 identical over 7 bases. The V gene's germline CDR1 is MDHEN and CDR2 SYDVKM. V trimming: 6 bases; J trimming: 7 bases; junction bases outside the gene matches: 5. The CDR3 extends over 12 amino acids. The CDR3: CASSSGDSGYTF. CDR3 in DNA: TGTGCCAGCAGCTCAGGGGACAGTGGCTACACCTTC.

The J gene is TRBJ2-2, the V gene TRBV9, with D hard to call. Germline loops: CDR1 SGDLS, CDR2 YYNGEE. This CDR3 is built from 15 residues. V lost 0 bases and J 0 bases, leaving 6 bases between the germline ends. The CDR3 is CASSVGAANTGELFF. As DNA, the CDR3 is TGTGCCAGCAGCGTAGGGGCAGCGAACACCGGGGAGCTGTTTTTT.